Listed below are T cell receptor delta chains from one sample, sequenced in a study of Vδ1+ human thymocytes. TCRdb reanalyzed the multiplex PCR reads using CATT. The sample has under 80,000 delta-chain clones; approximately 37% are singletons. Sequences were obtained from Vdelta1+ gamma-delta thymocytes from the thymus. These receptors were taken from a boy younger than two who had congenital heart surgery. The CDR3 runs from the conserved cysteine through the conserved F or W. D genes are given only for firm matches. The size field is filled for only some rows; it gives once, few, many or a size class.

-	TRDJ1	TRDD3	18	TRDV1	TGTGCTCTTGGGGAAGTAACTCTGGGGGATACGGCCACCGATAAACTCATCTTT	CALGEVTLGDTATDKLIF
-	TRDJ1	-	16	TRDV1	TGTGCTCTTGAATTCCGTACTGGTCCATGGATCGATAAACTCATCTTT	CALEFRTGPWIDKLIF
few	TRDJ1	-	16	TRDV1	TGTGCTCTTGGGGACCTCAGGACCGGTACCAGCGATAAACTCATCTTT	CALGDLRTGTSDKLIF
-	TRDJ1	-	17	TRDV1	TGTGCTCTTGGGGAAGCCTTCCTACGGCGTTGGGGGATTAAACTCATCTTT	CALGEAFLRRWGIKLIF
few	TRDJ1	-	16	TRDV1	TGTGCTCTTGGGGATCCTCGGCCTGCGGCTTCCGATAAACTCATCTTT	CALGDPRPAASDKLIF
few	TRDJ1	-	22	TRDV1	TGTGCTCTTGGGGAAGGATTCCTACGAATCCCCCGTACTGGGCCTTACACCGATAAACTCATCTTT	CALGEGFLRIPRTGPYTDKLIF
few	TRDJ1	-	15	TRDV1	TGTGCTCTTGGGGATCTACGGGGGACCTCCGATAAACTCATCTTT	CALGDLRGTSDKLIF
few	TRDJ1	-	21	TRDV1	TGTGCTCTTGGGGAACCCCGGCCCGATTTTATTCGAGTCGGGCACACCGATAAACTCATCTTT	CALGEPRPDFIRVGHTDKLIF
few	TRDJ1	TRDD3	17	TRDV1	TGTGCTCTTGGGGAACTAACAGGGGGATACGAGGGAGATAAACTCATCTTT	CALGELTGGYEGDKLIF
few	TRDJ1	-	23	TRDV1	TGTGCTCTTGGGGAGTTTAGACAGGGACTACGAGGCTGGAACCCCCCGTACACCGATAAACTCATCTTT	CALGEFRQGLRGWNPPYTDKLIF
few	TRDJ2	TRDD3	20	TRDV1	TGTGCTCTTGGGGAACTTCCTCGTACTGGGGGGCCCGGTATGACAGCACAACTCTTCTTT	CALGELPRTGGPGMTAQLFF
-	TRDJ1	TRDD3	18	TRDV1	TGTGCTCTTGGGGAGCGATTTGGGGGATACGAGTACACCGATAAACTCATCTTT	CALGERFGGYEYTDKLIF
-	TRDJ1	-	19	TRDV1	TGTGCTCTTGGGGAAAAGTCTACCTCCGGGGGAAAGGGACCTAATGAACTCATCTTT	CALGEKSTSGGKGPNELIF
-	TRDJ1	TRDD3	17	TRDV1	TGTGCTCCTGGGGAATATCCGGAGGACTGGGGGATTAGGCAACTCATCTTT	CAPGEYPEDWGIRQLIF
-	TRDJ1	-	19	TRDV1	TGTGCTCTTGTCATAGGACAGAGTATAGGGGGTACTCCCACCGATAAACTCATCTTT	CALVIGQSIGGTPTDKLIF
-	TRDJ1	TRDD3	16	TRDV3	TGTGCCTTTTGGGTGGGGGACTCCCTTTTCACCGATAAACTCATCTTT	CAFWVGDSLFTDKLIF
-	TRDJ1	TRDD3	22	TRDV1	TGTGCTCTTGGGGAAGCGTTTCGTTGGCCCTGGGGGATACGCAGTTCTGCCGATAAACTCATCTTT	CALGEAFRWPWGIRSSADKLIF
-	TRDJ1	-	15	TRDV1	TGTGCTCTTGGGACCTCTTCCTTGTTTAGGGATAAACTCATCTTT	CALGTSSLFRDKLIF
few	TRDJ1	TRDD3	24	TRDV1	TGTGCTCTTGGGGAACAGCGCCTCCCTCAGGTACTGGGGGATACCGGGGTGTACACCGATAAACTCATCTTT	CALGEQRLPQVLGDTGVYTDKLIF
-	TRDJ1	TRDD3	20	TRDV1	TGTGCTCTTGGGGAACTGCTCCTACGTGGGGATACGTCTTGTACCGATAAACTCATCTTT	CALGELLLRGDTSCTDKLIF
few	TRDJ1	-	17	TRDV2	TGTGCCTGTGACACGCGGAGGGAGTTCCCGATCACCGATAAACTCATCTTT	CACDTRREFPITDKLIF
-	TRDJ1	-	16	TRDV1	TGTGCTCTTGGGGAATGGCCCCCCCGGTACACCGATAAACTCATCTTT	CALGEWPPRYTDKLIF
few	TRDJ1	TRDD2	15	TRDV1	TGTGCTCTTGGGGCCCAGCCTTCCTACCTGGACAAACTCATCTTT	CALGAQPSYLDKLIF
-	TRDJ1	-	16	TRDV1	TGTGCTCTTGGGGAACATCCCTACAGGTGTACCGATAAACTCATCTTT	CALGEHPYRCTDKLIF
-	TRDJ1	TRDD3	18	TRDV1	TGTGCTCTTGGGGCCCGGGCCTACATGGGGACTGGGGCCGATAAACTCATCTTT	CALGARAYMGTGADKLIF
-	TRDJ1	-	19	TRDV1	TGTGCTCTTGGGGAGCCTTTTTCCCCACTTGGGGATGACACCGATAAACTCATCTTT	CALGEPFSPLGDDTDKLIF
few	TRDJ1	TRDD3	20	TRDV1	TGTGCTCTTGGGGTACTACGACTGGGGGATATTTACCGACACACCGATAAACTCATCTTT	CALGVLRLGDIYRHTDKLIF
-	TRDJ1	TRDD3	18	TRDV1	TGTGCTCTTGGGGAAAATACACTGGGGGATACAAGCACCGATAAACTCATCTTT	CALGENTLGDTSTDKLIF
few	TRDJ1	TRDD3	23	TRDV1	TGTGCTCTTGGGGAACCCACTTCCTTCCTATTTACTGGGGGATACCCGTACACCGATAAACTCATCTTT	CALGEPTSFLFTGGYPYTDKLIF
-	TRDJ1	-	19	TRDV1	TGTGCTCTTGGGGAACTTGGGCCAACTCCACCACCGGACACCGATAAACTCATCTTT	CALGELGPTPPPDTDKLIF
-	TRDJ1	TRDD3	20	TRDV1	TGTGCTCTTGGGGACCAAAGAGTATCGTTGGGGGATACGCTCGCCGATAAACTCATCTTT	CALGDQRVSLGDTLADKLIF
-	TRDJ1	TRDD2	17	TRDV1	TGTGCTCTTGGGGAAGGCCTTCCTACGAGGTGGGGTCCTAAACTCATCTTT	CALGEGLPTRWGPKLIF
-	TRDJ1	TRDD3	20	TRDV1	TGTGCTCTTTTACCACCTGGAGGAACTTCTTCCGACGAGGGGGATCCGGGGCTCATCTTT	CALLPPGGTSSDEGDPGLIF
-	TRDJ1	TRDD3	20	TRDV1	TGTGCTCTTGGGGGCGACCCCTTCCTCTCTGGGGGATACGACGCCGATAAACTCATCTTT	CALGGDPFLSGGYDADKLIF
few	TRDJ1	TRDD3	18	TRDV1	TGTGCTCTTGGGGAACCTTTCTTGTTAGCTGGGGGGAGAGATAAACTCATCTTT	CALGEPFLLAGGRDKLIF
-	TRDJ1	TRDD3	23	TRDV1	TGTGCTCTTGGGAAATATTTCTTCCTCTCCCGTACTGGGGGTCTACAACTCACCGATAAACTCATCTTT	CALGKYFFLSRTGGLQLTDKLIF
-	TRDJ1	TRDD3	22	TRDV1	TGTGCTCTTGGGGAACCCACTACTCTTTACTGGGGGATTCGTCAAGGGACCGATAAACTCATCTTT	CALGEPTTLYWGIRQGTDKLIF
few	TRDJ1	-	17	TRDV1	TGTGCTCTTGGGGAACTATCTCATGGCTTGGCCACCGATAAACTCATCTTT	CALGELSHGLATDKLIF
-	TRDJ1	TRDD3	24	TRDV1	TGTGCTCTTGGGGATGGCCTTCCTACCCACTACTGGGGGATACGCGCGCGGTACACCGATAAACTCATCTTT	CALGDGLPTHYWGIRARYTDKLIF
few	TRDJ1	-	22	TRDV1	TGTGCTCTCGTTCAAGGTCCCTCCTTCCTATCACCTTCCCTGGGGGATACCGATAAACTCATCTTT	CALVQGPSFLSPSLGDTDKLIF
-	TRDJ1	TRDD3	14	TRDV2	TGTGCCACTGGCCTGGGGGATGACACCGATAAACTCATCTTT	CATGLGDDTDKLIF
-	TRDJ1	TRDD3	19	TRDV1	TGTGCTCTTGGGGGTACCTTCCTTTCTGTACTGGGGGATACCGATAAACTCATCTTT	CALGGTFLSVLGDTDKLIF
few	TRDJ1	TRDD3	21	TRDV1	TGTGCTCTTGGGGAACGACTCTCTCCTACATCTACTGGGGGAATACCCGATAAACTCATCTTT	CALGERLSPTSTGGIPDKLIF
-	TRDJ1	-	20	TRDV1	TGTGCTCTTGGGGAAGGATCTTCCTACAGGGCTGGGGGGCCCACCGATAAACTCATCTTT	CALGEGSSYRAGGPTDKLIF
few	TRDJ1	-	17	TRDV1	TGTGCTCTTGGGGAATTTCTTCGGGGATTCTACACCGATAAACTCATCTTT	CALGEFLRGFYTDKLIF
once	TRDJ1	-	17	TRDV1	TGTGCTCTTGGGACCGGCGGGGCCTCTCCCTACACCGATAAACTCATCTTT	CALGTGGASPYTDKLIF
few	TRDJ1	TRDD3	24	TRDV1	TGTGCTCTTGGGGAACTCAAGAGCGGCACGCGGTCGTACTGGGGGATACAGGACACCGATAAACTCATCTTT	CALGELKSGTRSYWGIQDTDKLIF
once	TRDJ1	-	15	TRDV1	TGTGCTCTTGGGGATCTTAAACTTCTTACCGATAAACTCATCTTT	CALGDLKLLTDKLIF
-	TRDJ1	-	23	TRDV2	TGTGCCTGTGACACCCCCCATAGGGCCTGCTGTTCTGGGGATTCAAGGTACACCGATAAACTCATCTTT	CACDTPHRACCSGDSRYTDKLIF
few	TRDJ1	-	14	TRDV1	TGTGCTCTTGGGGAACTGTTCTCCTTCGATAAACTCACCTTT	CALGELFSFDKLTF
-	TRDJ1	TRDD3	19	TRDV1	TGTGCTCTTGGGGGCCTCGTCTTCCCTCCTACTGGGGGACCGGATAAACTCATCTTT	CALGGLVFPPTGGPDKLIF